The following is a TCR beta chain sequence with its context. This record belongs to a study of T cell changes during pregnancy in multiple sclerosis. Germline V gene sequence: CDR1 LNHNV, CDR2 YYDKDF (reference sequence). The CDR3 covers 16 residues. V lost 0 bases to trimming and J lost 8 bases, with 16 bases between them. Repertoires were generated with immunoSEQ multiplex PCR, while TCRdb's copy carries only in-frame clones and drops some. The repertoire has around 110,000 clones, 85% to 95% of them found once; the top ten carry 0.78%. Material: peripheral blood, obtained in the third trimester of pregnancy. The rearrangement joins TRBV15 to TRBJ1-4, with D perhaps matching TRBD1 (6 bases). This receptor was obtained from a female donor in good health, enrolled as a control in a pregnancy study. CDR3 sequence reads: CATSREYGGAGEKLFF. The CDR3 DNA sequence: TGTGCCACCAGCAGAGAATATGGGGGGGCTGGCGAAAAACTGTTTTTT.